Listed here are 23 T cell receptor beta chains from one sample, sequenced in a study of blood T cells in healthy people across ages (dated by TCRdb to between 2014 and 2017). Libraries were made using 5' RACE. The sequencer listed for this sample is Illumina HiSeq 2500. A second PCR of about 7 to 12 cycles was run with a J-beta primer mix and a sample-barcoded 5' primer. TCRdb itself trimmed the public reads at Q25 with fastp, ran MiXCR and retained productive beta chains. Identical CDR3 proteins give one entry, which carries the most common genes and DNA. The sample contains about 970,000 distinct CDR3 sequences, roughly 50% of them found a single time. 20% to 25% of the sample goes to the ten largest clones. The sample comprised blood. Receptors originate from a woman aged 60-75 years in good health.

The V gene is TRBV29-1, the J gene TRBJ2-7, with 9 positions matching TRBD1. V was pared by 6 bases and J by 4 bases, with 10 bases of the junction left unmatched. Germline V CDR1 and CDR2: SQVTM, ANQGSEA. This CDR3 region has 14 residues. This chain's CDR3 is CSVQMGQGLYEQYF. The CDR3 DNA follows: TGCAGCGTCCAAATGGGACAGGGTTTGTACGAGCAGTACTTC.

This sequence joins TRBV11-2 and TRBJ2-5, with D possibly matching TRBD2 (5 bases). Looked up from germline, CDR1 is SGHAT and CDR2 is FQNNGV. V lost 4 bases and J lost 4, with 13 bases in between. The CDR3 contains 14 residues. This chain's CDR3 is CASSSTRLAETQYF. In DNA, the CDR3 is TGTGCCAGCAGCTCTACCAGGCTAGCAGAGACCCAGTACTTC.

The gene calls are TRBV25-1 and TRBJ2-1; D perhaps matches TRBD1 (6 bases). The V and J ends lost 6 bases and 6 bases respectively, with 21 bases between them. Germline V gene sequence: CDR1 MGHDK, CDR2 SYGVNS. The CDR3 contains 16 residues. The CDR3 DNA is TGTGCCAGCAGCCCCAATAAGGCAGGGGCCGGCAATGAGCAGTTCTTC. Translation: CASSPNKAGAGNEQFF.

This clonotype was recorded only once. The chain employs TRBV7-2 and TRBJ2-1, with 8 nucleotides matching TRBD2. TRBJ2-7 explains the end of the DNA better; the J call may be wrong. CDR1 is SGHTA and CDR2 is FQGNSA in the germline V gene. This CDR3 comprises 15 residues. Here the CDR3 reads CASSLGLGGHNEQYF. CDR3 coding DNA: TGTGCCAGCAGCTTGGGACTAGGGGGGCACAATGAGCAGTACTTC.

The rearrangement links TRBV24-1 to TRBJ2-3, with 9 bases lining up with TRBD2. Germline CDR1 and CDR2: KGHDR and SFDVKD. CDR3 length: 16 residues. Germline trimming cut 3 bases from V and 2 bases from J; bases unmatched to any gene: 5. The CDR3 spells CATSDSRTSATDTQYF. The CDR3 DNA reads TGTGCCACCAGTGATAGCCGGACTAGCGCCACAGATACGCAGTATTTT.

The chain employs TRBV15 and TRBJ1-4; unclear D gene. CDR1 and CDR2 (germline): LNHNV, YYDKDF (reference sequence). V was pared by 0 bases and J by 1 base, with 6 bases between. CDR3 size: 15 residues. CDR3 sequence (DNA): TGTGCCACCAGCAGAGATCCGTTAACTAATGAAAAACTGTTTTTT. Its protein product is CATSRDPLTNEKLFF.

This chain joins TRBV7-6 and TRBJ2-7, with D perhaps TRBD1 or TRBD2 (5 bases each). The CDR3 contains 16 residues. Between the trimmed V and J ends, which lost 5 bases and 1 base, there was a span of 18 bases. In germline, CDR1 is SGHVS, CDR2 FNYEAQ. The CDR3 loop is CASSEFPGTSSYEQYF. The CDR3 DNA follows: TGTGCCAGCAGCGAATTTCCCGGGACCTCATCCTACGAGCAGTACTTC.

This clonotype has just a few counts. CDR3 DNA sequence: TGTGCCAGCAGTCTCGGGACAGACTACAAAACCCAGTACTTC. Its protein product is CASSLGTDYKTQYF. The chain links TRBV28 to TRBJ2-7; 7 nucleotides agree with TRBD1. There are 14 residues in the CDR3. Looked up from germline, CDR1 is MDHEN and CDR2 is SYDVKM. Losses at the gene ends were 5 bases for V and 10 bases for J; bases not matched to a gene: 14.

In its sample, this clonotype was seen many times. The chain recombines TRBV28 with TRBJ2-3; D unclear. CDR1 is MDHEN and CDR2 is SYDVKM in the germline V gene. V dropped 5 bases and J dropped 2 bases, with 8 bases sitting between them. CDR3 size: 13 residues. The CDR3 loop reads CASSVIATDTQYF. The CDR3 DNA follows: TGTGCCAGCAGTGTGATAGCCACAGATACGCAGTATTTT.

This CDR3 reads CASSPGVAGGNTDTQYF. Here the CDR3 DNA reads TGTGCCAGCAGCCCCGGAGTAGCGGGAGGGAACACAGATACGCAGTATTTT. The V gene is TRBV11-2, the J gene TRBJ2-3, with TRBD2 identical over 11 bases. V trimming: 5 bases; J trimming: 2 bases; junction bases outside the gene matches: 9. The CDR3 runs 17 residues. CDR1 SGHAT and CDR2 FQNNGV come from the germline V gene.

The chain combines TRBV10-3 with TRBJ2-5, with a weak D call TRBD1 (6 bases). Trimming pared 10 bases from V and 0 bases from J, leaving 15 bases between. From germline, CDR1 is ENHRY and CDR2 SYGVKD. The CDR3 extends over 14 amino acids. The CDR3 nucleotides read TGTGCCACCCTCCAGGGGCCCGACCAAGAGACCCAGTACTTC. Its protein is CATLQGPDQETQYF.

This clonotype was recorded a few times. V and J are TRBV28 and TRBJ2-7; a possible D gene is TRBD2 (6 bases). CDR1 is MDHEN and CDR2 is SYDVKM in the germline V gene. Trimming removed 6 bases from V and 4 bases from J, with 22 bases in between. This CDR3 contains 16 residues. The CDR3 loop is CASSSLLATALYEQYF. The CDR3, as DNA: TGTGCCAGCAGCTCTCTCCTAGCGACCGCACTTTACGAGCAGTACTTC.

This clonotype was seen a handful of times. The V and J genes are TRBV29-1 and TRBJ2-7; D is ambiguous. Germline loops: CDR1 SQVTM, CDR2 ANQGSEA. The CDR3 loop spans 12 amino acids. The ends were cut back, 5 bases at V and 1 base at J, with 9 bases in the middle. As DNA, the CDR3 is TGCAGCGTTTCCTTCAGTTCCTACGAGCAGTACTTC. Its translation: CSVSFSSYEQYF.

V and J are TRBV24-1 and TRBJ2-5; D is undetermined. This CDR3 comprises 15 residues. The germline V gene encodes CDR1 KGHDR and CDR2 SFDVKD. V gave up 7 bases and J gave up 3 bases, with 17 bases separating them. The chain's CDR3 is CATSPGLGPKETQYF. The CDR3 DNA is TGTGCCACCAGCCCAGGCCTAGGGCCAAAAGAGACCCAGTACTTC.

The CDR3 DNA is TGTGCCAGCAGCTCCGATCTCAGGGAGGGCGAGCAGTACTTC. Protein: CASSSDLREGEQYF. The chain combines TRBV7-6 with TRBJ2-5; 7 bases fit TRBD2. The DNA end favors TRBJ2-7, so the J call may be wrong. Germline V gene sequence: CDR1 SGHVS, CDR2 FNYEAQ. CDR3 length: 14 amino acids.

This clonotype showed up many times. The CDR3: CASTPHFGSEQYF. The CDR3 DNA is TGTGCCAGCACCCCTCATTTTGGGTCCGAGCAGTACTTC. The chain joins TRBV28 to TRBJ2-7; D is uncertain. Germline CDR1 reads MDHEN; CDR2 reads SYDVKM. The CDR3 is 13 residues long. V lost 7 bases to trimming and J lost 6 bases, with 16 bases between them.

This chain uses TRBV20-1 with TRBJ2-7; D ambiguous. CDR3 length: 15 amino acids. V was shortened by 3 bases and J by 7 bases, with 22 bases between the two germline ends. Germline CDR1 DFQATT, CDR2 SNEGSKA (reference sequence). The CDR3 sequence: CSASVKGGPSWEQYF. CDR3 sequence (DNA): TGCAGTGCTAGCGTAAAGGGCGGCCCTTCCTGGGAGCAGTACTTC.

The table lists this clonotype with a few counts. The rearrangement links TRBV20-1 to TRBJ2-1; TRBD2 might be the D (5 bases). Trimming removed 3 bases from V and 2 bases from J, with 14 bases in between. CDR3 size: 15 residues. CDR1 is DFQATT and CDR2 is SNEGSKA in the germline V gene (reference sequence). The CDR3 region is CSARNTGITYNEQFF. The CDR3 DNA is TGCAGTGCTAGGAATACGGGGATCACCTACAATGAGCAGTTCTTC.

The V and J genes are TRBV18 and TRBJ2-7; maybe TRBD2 (6 bases). Looked up from germline, CDR1 is KGHSH and CDR2 is LQKENI. Trimming stripped 4 bases from V and 6 bases from J, with 19 bases between. There are 15 residues in the CDR3. The DNA for the CDR3 is TGTGCCAGCTCACTAGCGTGGCGGGGACTCGGCGAGCAGTACTTC. It encodes CASSLAWRGLGEQYF.

V usage is TRBV6-1 and J usage is TRBJ1-5, with 7 nucleotides matching TRBD1. Losses at the gene ends were 8 bases for V and 0 bases for J; bases not matched to a gene: 4. The CDR3 is 14 residues long. Germline V lookup: CDR1 MNHNS, CDR2 SASEGT. The CDR3 nucleotides read TGTGCCAGCCATACAGGGGTTAGCAATCAGCCCCAGCATTTT. It yields the protein CASHTGVSNQPQHF.

The CDR3 nucleotides are TGTGCCAGCAGACCATCGACAGACACAGATACGCAGTATTTT. This encodes CASRPSTDTDTQYF. The chain recombines TRBV7-9 with TRBJ2-3; possibly TRBD1 for D (5 bases). The CDR3 contains 14 residues. Germline CDR1 and CDR2: SEHNR and FQNEAQ (reference sequence). Trimming cost V 6 bases and J 2 bases, with 12 bases left between them.

This rearrangement joins TRBV20-1 to TRBJ1-6; 11 nucleotides match TRBD1. The length of the CDR3 is 15 residues. Germline CDR1 DFQATT, CDR2 SNEGSKA (reference sequence). V lost 3 bases and J lost 10; bases outside the gene matches: 8. The CDR3 DNA sequence: TGCAGTGCTAGTAGGACAGGGGGCGCGGGGTCACCCCTCCACTTT. It yields the protein CSASRTGGAGSPLHF.

The chain couples TRBV7-6 to TRBJ2-7; TRBD1 matches at 9 bases. With V trimmed by 6 bases and J by 7 bases, 13 bases remained unmatched. The CDR3 is made up of 15 amino acids. CDR1 is SGHVS and CDR2 is FNYEAQ in the germline V gene. CDR3 protein: CASSPIAGQGYEQYF. As DNA, the CDR3 is TGTGCCAGCAGTCCGATTGCTGGACAGGGGTATGAGCAGTACTTC.